The rows below give T cell receptor beta chains drawn from one sample of a study of blood T cell repertoires in COVID-19. Assay: immunoSEQ multiplex PCR; the TCRdb copy retains only in-frame clones and omits some. The table includes fewer than 700,000 clones, around 90% detected once. The material sequenced was peripheral blood. These receptors all stem from a woman aged 45-60 years with COVID-19, enrolled during active disease. The CDR3 runs from the conserved cysteine through the conserved F or W. A D gene is named only where the DNA matches it firmly. Part of the rows lack a size; the others show once, few, many or a class for expanded clones.

d_gene,abundance,v_gene,j_gene,CDR3nt,CDR3aa
.,once,TRBV7-2,TRBJ1-6,TGTGCCAGCAGCTTAGACCCACAGACCCTCGCCCTCCACTTT,CASSLDPQTLALHF
.,.,TRBV30,TRBJ2-5,TGTGCCTGGAGTGCCCTCGGACTACAAGAGACCCAGTACTTC,CAWSALGLQETQYF
.,.,TRBV11-2,TRBJ1-1,TGTGCCAGCAGCCGCCCTTCGGGGGGAGTCACTGAAGCTTTCTTT,CASSRPSGGVTEAFF
.,.,TRBV15,TRBJ1-5,TGTGCCACCTCCAATTACAGGCCTTATAGCAATCAGCCCCAGCATTTT,CATSNYRPYSNQPQHF
TRBD1,.,TRBV19,TRBJ2-7,TGTGCCAGTAGTCTTGGGACAGGGATCTACGAGCAGTACTTC,CASSLGTGIYEQYF
.,.,TRBV27,TRBJ1-2,TGTGCCAGCTGTCCGGCCGGGGACACCCGTTATGGCTACACCTTC,CASCPAGDTRYGYTF
TRBD2,once,TRBV5-5,TRBJ2-3,TGTGCCAGCAGCCTCCCCCTAGCGGGGGGCAGGATCGTCACAGATACGCAGTATTTT,CASSLPLAGGRIVTDTQYF
.,few,TRBV19,TRBJ1-5,TGTGCCAGTAGTTCCTTAGGGGAAGGTGCTCAGCCCCAGCATTTT,CASSSLGEGAQPQHF
TRBD1,few,TRBV5-1,TRBJ1-6,TGCGCCAGCAGCTTCGACAGGGTGAATTCACCCCTCCACTTT,CASSFDRVNSPLHF
TRBD1,.,TRBV28,TRBJ1-4,TGTGCCAGCAGCCTCGTGGGACAGGGGAATGAAAAACTGTTTTTT,CASSLVGQGNEKLFF
TRBD1,.,TRBV27,TRBJ2-6,TGTGCCAGCCGACCCGGACAGGGAATCTCTTCTGGGGCCAACGTCCTGACTTTC,CASRPGQGISSGANVLTF
.,.,TRBV4-1,TRBJ1-2,TGCGCCAGCAGCCATGGGCTGAGCCTGAGCTATGGCTACACCTTC,CASSHGLSLSYGYTF
.,.,TRBV11-2,TRBJ2-2,TGTGCCAGCAGCTTATTTGCAGGGAACACCGGGGAGCTGTTTTTT,CASSLFAGNTGELFF
TRBD2,.,TRBV7-2,TRBJ2-5,TGTGCCAGCAGCTCCAGACTAGCGGGGGCTCAAGAGACCCAGTACTTC,CASSSRLAGAQETQYF
.,few,TRBV10-1,TRBJ2-5,TGCGCCAGCAGTGAGAGGGACGGGGGTGCGGAGACCCAGTACTTC,CASSERDGGAETQYF
TRBD2,.,TRBV14,TRBJ2-2,TGTGCCAGCAGCCAAGTGGGAGGGTCCGGGGAGCTGTTTTTT,CASSQVGGSGELFF
TRBD2,.,TRBV7-9,TRBJ2-3,TGTGCCAGCGGGACTAGCGGGTACACAGATACGCAGTATTTT,CASGTSGYTDTQYF
TRBD2,.,TRBV9,TRBJ2-3,TGTGCCAGCAGCGAGGCCCGGACTAGCGGGGGGACAGATACGCAGTATTTT,CASSEARTSGGTDTQYF
TRBD1,once,TRBV5-1,TRBJ1-1,TGCGCCAGCAGCTTGGGGAGGGGGCTGAGAACTGAAGCTTTCTTT,CASSLGRGLRTEAFF
.,.,TRBV19,TRBJ2-3,TGTGCCAGTAGTATGACGGGGGTAGGGGATACGCAGTATTTT,CASSMTGVGDTQYF
.,.,TRBV3-1/TRBV3-2,TRBJ2-2,TGTGCCAGCAGCCGTCTGAACACCGGGGAGCTGTTTTTT,CASSRLNTGELFF
.,.,TRBV24-1,TRBJ2-2,TGTGCCACCAGTGACCCCTTCAGGGCCCCCGGGGAGCTGTTTTTT,CATSDPFRAPGELFF
.,.,TRBV2,TRBJ2-4,TGTGCCAGCAAACCTATCGACAGGAAAAACATTCAGTACTTC,CASKPIDRKNIQYF
.,.,TRBV27,TRBJ1-2,TGTGCCAGCAGAAAGACCGGAGGCTATGGCTACACCTTC,CASRKTGGYGYTF
TRBD1,.,TRBV10-3,TRBJ2-5,TGTGCCATCAGTACAGGGACAGGCCAAGAGACCCAGTACTTC,CAISTGTGQETQYF
.,.,TRBV7-9,TRBJ1-4,TGTGCCAGCAGCTTAGGTGCGGAGTGGACTAATGAAAAACTGTTTTTT,CASSLGAEWTNEKLFF
.,few,TRBV11-2,TRBJ1-5,TGTGCCAGCAGCTTAGACAGGACAGTCAATCAGCCCCAGCATTTT,CASSLDRTVNQPQHF
TRBD1,.,TRBV5-1,TRBJ2-1,TGCGCCAGCAGCTCGCTTAACAGGGGTGAGCAGTTCTTC,CASSSLNRGEQFF
TRBD2,.,TRBV20-1,TRBJ2-3,TGCAGTGCTAGTAGGGAGGGGACCGGGGCCTTCCTCACAGATACGCAGTATTTT,CSASREGTGAFLTDTQYF
.,.,TRBV2,TRBJ2-5,TGTGCCAGTCAAGCGGATGGGGAGACCCAGTACTTC,CASQADGETQYF
.,.,TRBV7-3,TRBJ2-1,TGTGCCAGCAGCTTTGTGGCATTCAATGAGCAGTTCTTC,CASSFVAFNEQFF
.,.,TRBV28,TRBJ2-7,TGTGCCAGCAGTTTAAAGGCAGGGCCCTCAACCTACGAGCAGTACTTC,CASSLKAGPSTYEQYF
.,.,TRBV28,TRBJ1-1,TGTGCCAGCAGTTTCAGGATGACTGAAGCTTTCTTT,CASSFRMTEAFF
.,.,TRBV18,TRBJ1-5,TGTGCCACTGCGGACAGCGCCAATCAGCCCCAGCATTTT,CATADSANQPQHF
.,.,TRBV10-3,TRBJ2-7,TGTGCCATCAGTGATAGCTACGAGCAGTACTTC,CAISDSYEQYF
.,.,TRBV3-1/TRBV3-2,TRBJ2-2,TGTGCCAGCAGCACCCGACAGGGGAGGGCCGGGGAGCTGTTTTTT,CASSTRQGRAGELFF
.,.,TRBV19,TRBJ1-1,TGTGCCAGTAGTTCAAAGGGGCATCATCAGTACACTGAAGCTTTCTTT,CASSSKGHHQYTEAFF
.,.,TRBV18,TRBJ1-6,TGTGCCAGCTCACCCACGGGGGAATCGGGTTCACCCCTCCACTTT,CASSPTGESGSPLHF
TRBD2,.,TRBV7-2,TRBJ2-3,TGTGCCAGCAGTTCCTTCAGGGAGCGGGGGCCCACAGATACGCAGTATTTT,CASSSFRERGPTDTQYF
TRBD2,once,TRBV15,TRBJ2-3,TGTGCCACCAGCACCTTAGCGGGGGGGCCTTCCGCAGATACGCAGTATTTT,CATSTLAGGPSADTQYF